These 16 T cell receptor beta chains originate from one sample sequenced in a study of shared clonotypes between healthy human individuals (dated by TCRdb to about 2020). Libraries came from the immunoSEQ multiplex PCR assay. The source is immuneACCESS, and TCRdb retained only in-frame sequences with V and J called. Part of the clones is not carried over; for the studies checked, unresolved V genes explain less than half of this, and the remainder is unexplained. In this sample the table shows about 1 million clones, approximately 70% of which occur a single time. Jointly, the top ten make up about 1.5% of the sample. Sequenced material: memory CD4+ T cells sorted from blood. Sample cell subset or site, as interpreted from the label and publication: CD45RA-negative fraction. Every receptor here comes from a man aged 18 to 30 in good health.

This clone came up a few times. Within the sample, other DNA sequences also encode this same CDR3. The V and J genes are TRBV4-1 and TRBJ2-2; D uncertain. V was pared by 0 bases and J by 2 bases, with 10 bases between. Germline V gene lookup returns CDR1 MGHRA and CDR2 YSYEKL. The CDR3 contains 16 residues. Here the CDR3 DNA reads TGCGCCAGCAGCCAAGATGGACGTCCCAACACCGGGGAGCTGTTTTTT. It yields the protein CASSQDGRPNTGELFF.

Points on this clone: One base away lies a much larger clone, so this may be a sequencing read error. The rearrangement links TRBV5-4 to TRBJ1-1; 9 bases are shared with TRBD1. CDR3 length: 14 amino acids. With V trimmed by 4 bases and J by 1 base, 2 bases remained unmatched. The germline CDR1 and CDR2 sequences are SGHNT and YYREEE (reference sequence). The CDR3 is CASSRDRANTEAFF. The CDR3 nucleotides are TGTGCCAGCAGCCGGGACAGGGCGAACACTGAAGCTTTCTTT.

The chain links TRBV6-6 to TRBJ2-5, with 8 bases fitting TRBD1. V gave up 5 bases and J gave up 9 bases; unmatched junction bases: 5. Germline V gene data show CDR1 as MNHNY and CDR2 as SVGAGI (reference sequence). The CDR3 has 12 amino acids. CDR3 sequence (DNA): TGTGCCAGCAGTACTCCGACAGGGGCCCAGTACTTC. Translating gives CASSTPTGAQYF.

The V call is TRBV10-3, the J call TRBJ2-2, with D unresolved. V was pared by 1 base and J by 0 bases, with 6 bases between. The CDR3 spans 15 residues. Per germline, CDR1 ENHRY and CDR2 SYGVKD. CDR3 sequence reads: CAISEYVTNTGELFF. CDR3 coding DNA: TGTGCCATCAGTGAGTACGTGACGAACACCGGGGAGCTGTTTTTT.

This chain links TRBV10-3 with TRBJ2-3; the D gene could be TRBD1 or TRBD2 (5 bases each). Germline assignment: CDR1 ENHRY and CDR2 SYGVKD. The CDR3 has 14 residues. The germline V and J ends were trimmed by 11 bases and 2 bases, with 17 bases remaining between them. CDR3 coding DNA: TGTGCCGCCTCCTCCGGGGCCTCCACAGATACGCAGTATTTT. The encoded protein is CAASSGASTDTQYF.

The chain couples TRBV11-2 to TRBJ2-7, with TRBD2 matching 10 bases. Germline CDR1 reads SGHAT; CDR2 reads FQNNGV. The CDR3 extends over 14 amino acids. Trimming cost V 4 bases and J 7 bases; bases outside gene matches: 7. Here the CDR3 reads CASSSLAGGGEQYF. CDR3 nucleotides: TGTGCCAGCAGCTCCTTAGCGGGAGGAGGTGAGCAGTACTTC.

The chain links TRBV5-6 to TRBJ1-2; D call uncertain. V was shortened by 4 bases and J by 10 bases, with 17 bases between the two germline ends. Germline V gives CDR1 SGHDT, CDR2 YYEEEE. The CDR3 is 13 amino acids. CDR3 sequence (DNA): TGTGCCAGCAGCCCCCAGCTTGGGCCGGCCTACACCTTC. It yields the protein CASSPQLGPAYTF.

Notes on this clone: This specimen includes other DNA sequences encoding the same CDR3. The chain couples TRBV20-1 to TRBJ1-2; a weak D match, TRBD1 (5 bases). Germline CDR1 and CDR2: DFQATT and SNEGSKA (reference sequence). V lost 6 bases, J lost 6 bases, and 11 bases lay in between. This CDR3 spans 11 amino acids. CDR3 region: CSAGRRDGYTF. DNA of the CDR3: TGCAGTGCGGGACGGCGAGATGGCTACACCTTC.

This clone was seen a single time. The CDR3 DNA reads TGTGCCAGCAGCCTCAAGGAGCCGGGGCCGGGGAATTCACCCCTCCACTTT. Its protein product is CASSLKEPGPGNSPLHF. The chain carries TRBV14 and TRBJ1-6, with a weak D call TRBD1 (5 bases). The CDR3 totals 17 residues. Germline-derived CDR1 and CDR2 are SGHDN and FVKESK. The V and J ends lost 4 bases and 7 bases respectively, with 20 bases between them.

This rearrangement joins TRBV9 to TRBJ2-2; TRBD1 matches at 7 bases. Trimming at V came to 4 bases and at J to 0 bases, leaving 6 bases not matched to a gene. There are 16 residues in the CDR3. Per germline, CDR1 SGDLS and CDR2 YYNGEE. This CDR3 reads CASSKRDRPNTGELFF. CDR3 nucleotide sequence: TGTGCCAGCAGCAAGAGGGACAGACCGAACACCGGGGAGCTGTTTTTT.

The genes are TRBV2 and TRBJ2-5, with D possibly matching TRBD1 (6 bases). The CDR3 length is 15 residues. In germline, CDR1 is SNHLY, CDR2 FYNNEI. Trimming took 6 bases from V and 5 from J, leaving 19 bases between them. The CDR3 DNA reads TGTGCCAGCAGGGCGGACAGAGGATGGGAGGAGACCCAGTACTTC. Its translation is CASRADRGWEETQYF.

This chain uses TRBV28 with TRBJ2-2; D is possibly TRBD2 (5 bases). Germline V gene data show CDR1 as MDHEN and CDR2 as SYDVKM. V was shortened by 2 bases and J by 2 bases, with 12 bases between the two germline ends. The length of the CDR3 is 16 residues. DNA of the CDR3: TGTGCCAGCAGTTTAACTAGGTTGATTAACACCGGGGAGCTGTTTTTT. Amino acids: CASSLTRLINTGELFF.

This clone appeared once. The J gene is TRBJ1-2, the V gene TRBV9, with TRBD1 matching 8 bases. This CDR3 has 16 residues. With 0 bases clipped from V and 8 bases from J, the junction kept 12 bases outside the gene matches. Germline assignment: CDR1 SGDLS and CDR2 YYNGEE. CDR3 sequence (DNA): TGTGCCAGCAGCGTAGCGGGGACAGGTTATATGGCGGGCTACACCTTC. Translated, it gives CASSVAGTGYMAGYTF.

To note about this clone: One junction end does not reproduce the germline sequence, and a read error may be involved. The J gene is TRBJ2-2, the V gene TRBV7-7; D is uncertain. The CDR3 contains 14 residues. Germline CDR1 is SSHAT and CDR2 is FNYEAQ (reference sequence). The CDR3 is CASSLMPNTGELFF. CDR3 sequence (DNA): TGTGCTAGCAGCTTAATGCCCAACACCGGGGAGCTGTTTTTT.

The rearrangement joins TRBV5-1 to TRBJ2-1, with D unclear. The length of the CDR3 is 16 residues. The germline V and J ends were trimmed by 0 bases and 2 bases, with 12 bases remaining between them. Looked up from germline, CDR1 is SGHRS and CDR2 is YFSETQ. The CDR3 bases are TGCGCCAGCAGCTTGGAGGGAAGGACCGCCTACAATGAGCAGTTCTTC. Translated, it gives CASSLEGRTAYNEQFF.

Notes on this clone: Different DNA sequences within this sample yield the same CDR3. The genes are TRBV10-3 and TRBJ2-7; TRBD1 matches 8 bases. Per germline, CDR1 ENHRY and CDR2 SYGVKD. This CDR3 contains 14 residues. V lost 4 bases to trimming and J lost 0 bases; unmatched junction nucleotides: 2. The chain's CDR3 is CAISAGTGSYEQYF. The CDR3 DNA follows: TGTGCCATCAGTGCAGGGACAGGCTCCTACGAGCAGTACTTC.